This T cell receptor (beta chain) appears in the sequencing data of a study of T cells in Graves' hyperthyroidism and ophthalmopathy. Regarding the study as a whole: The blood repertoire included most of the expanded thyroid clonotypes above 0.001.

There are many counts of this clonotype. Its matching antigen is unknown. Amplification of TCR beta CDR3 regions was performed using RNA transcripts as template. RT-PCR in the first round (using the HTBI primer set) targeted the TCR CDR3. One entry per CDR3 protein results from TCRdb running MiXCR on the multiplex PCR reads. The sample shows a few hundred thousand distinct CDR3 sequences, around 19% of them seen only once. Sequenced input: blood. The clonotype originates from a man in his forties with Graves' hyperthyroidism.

The CDR3 reads CASSPTLVNQPQHF. In nucleotides, the CDR3 is TGTGCCAGCAGCCCTACGCTGGTCAATCAGCCCCAGCATTTT. V and J are TRBV11-2 and TRBJ1-5; D remains ambiguous. The V end lost 5 bases, the J end lost 3 bases, and 11 bases lay between the germline ends. In germline, CDR1 is SGHAT, CDR2 FQNNGV. CDR3 size: 14 residues. The entire variable domain, with the rest obtained from reference TRBV11-2 and TRBJ1-5, is as follows: EAGVAQSPRYKIIEKRQSVAFWCNPISGHATLYWYQQILGQGPKLLIQFQNNGVVDDSQLPKDRFSAERLKGVDSTLKIQPAKLEDSAVYLCASSPTLVNQPQHFGDGTRLSIL.